These 11 T cell receptor beta chains share one sample of origin, sequenced in a study of cytomegalovirus exposure and HLA in healthy donors. The PCR used 60 Vbeta and 13 Jbeta primers. The method was immunoSEQ multiplex PCR; TCRdb's version includes in-frame clones alone and lacks a portion of them. Of 110,000 to 150,000 clones detected, 80% to 85% appear once; the ten largest clones hold roughly 3.4%. The sequencing input was PBMCs. The receptors originated from a male donor in good health and CMV-seronegative.

This clone has only a few counts. The chain couples TRBV5-5 to TRBJ2-1; TRBD2 matches at 7 bases. This CDR3 is built from 15 residues. Germline V gene sequence: CDR1 SGHKS, CDR2 YYEKEE (reference sequence). The ends lost 4 bases at V and 2 bases at J; junction bases unmatched: 6. CDR3 coding DNA: TGTGCCAGCAGCCAAGGACTAGAGGCCTACAATGAGCAGTTCTTC. This codes for CASSQGLEAYNEQFF.

The rearrangement links TRBV5-1 to TRBJ1-3, with TRBD1 matching over 7 bases. The CDR3 sequence is 16 residues long. The germline CDR1 and CDR2 sequences are SGHRS and YFSETQ. V lost 0 bases to trimming and J lost 0 bases; unmatched junction nucleotides: 3. CDR3: CASSLEDRVSGNTIYF. The DNA for the CDR3 is TGCGCCAGCAGCTTGGAAGACAGGGTCTCTGGAAACACCATATATTTT.

Here the CDR3 DNA reads TGTGCCAGCATTGAGGGGGCTGGATCACCCCTCCACTTT. Amino acids: CASIEGAGSPLHF. The rearrangement links TRBV6-1 to TRBJ1-6; 7 bases map to TRBD1. The CDR3 totals 13 residues. V dropped 7 bases and J dropped 10; count of bases not matched to a gene: 7. The V gene's germline CDR1 is MNHNS and CDR2 SASEGT.

The chain is built from TRBV23-1 and TRBJ2-6; 8 bases line up with TRBD2. TRBV23-1 qualifies as an ORF whose function is uncertain. The J segment lost 0 bases and the V segment lost 2 bases, leaving 6 bases of the junction unmatched. This CDR3 contains 18 residues. DNA of the CDR3: TGCGCCAGCAGTCAAAGCGGGGGCGCTCGCTCTGGGGCCAACGTCCTGACTTTC. Its translation: CASSQSGGARSGANVLTF.

The chain links TRBV15 to TRBJ1-5, with D perhaps TRBD1 (6 bases). V lost 0 bases and J 7 bases, leaving 19 bases between the germline ends. CDR3 length: 17 amino acids. Germline assignment: CDR1 LNHNV and CDR2 YYDKDF (reference sequence). As DNA, the CDR3 is TGTGCCACCAGCAGAGATGGGGGCCTCCCCACGGGGCAGCCCCAGCATTTT. As protein: CATSRDGGLPTGQPQHF.

This chain links TRBV5-1 with TRBJ1-2; the match to TRBD1 covers 10 bases. The germline V gene has CDR1 SGHRS and CDR2 YFSETQ. This CDR3 is 14 amino acids long. V was pared by 0 bases and J by 7 bases, with 3 bases of the junction left unmatched. CDR3 nucleotides: TGCGCCAGCAGCTTGGGACAGGGGGCAGGTGGCTACACCTTC. Amino acid sequence: CASSLGQGAGGYTF.

The chain joins TRBV2 to TRBJ2-7; a weak D match, TRBD2 (6 bases). The germline V and J ends were trimmed by 6 bases and 6 bases, with 9 bases remaining between them. The CDR3 has 11 amino acids. Per the germline V gene, CDR1 is SNHLY and CDR2 is FYNNEI. DNA for the CDR3: TGTGCCAGCAGCGGAGGGTCCGAGCAGTACTTC. Translated, it gives CASSGGSEQYF.

The chain couples TRBV27 to TRBJ1-5, with TRBD1 as a possible D gene (5 bases). The CDR3 is made up of 15 amino acids. V lost 2 bases and J lost 1, with 9 bases in between. The germline V gene has CDR1 MNHEY and CDR2 SMNVEV (reference sequence). Written as DNA, the CDR3 is TGTGCCAGCAGTTTAAACAGGATCAGCAATCAGCCCCAGCATTTT. Amino acids: CASSLNRISNQPQHF.

The rearrangement uses TRBV25-1 and TRBJ2-5, with TRBD2 matching over 10 bases. The CDR3 length is 15 residues. V gave up 2 bases and J gave up 2 bases; unmatched junction bases: 2. Germline loops: CDR1 MGHDK, CDR2 SYGVNS. The CDR3 nucleotides are TGTGCCAGCAGTGAAGGACTAGCGGCTCAAGAGACCCAGTACTTC. Translating it yields CASSEGLAAQETQYF.

The gene calls are TRBV4-2 and TRBJ2-5, with 10 nucleotides matching TRBD2. The last part of the DNA fits TRBJ2-7 better; the J call may be wrong. Germline CDR1 is LGHNA and CDR2 is YNFKEQ. There are 15 residues in the CDR3. The chain's CDR3 is CASSPLAGESYEQYF. The CDR3 DNA follows: TGTGCCAGCAGCCCTCTAGCGGGAGAGTCCTACGAGCAGTACTTC.

The DNA for the CDR3 is TGTGCCAGCAGCTTATCACTAGCGGGAACGGCCGGGGAGCTGTTTTTT. Protein: CASSLSLAGTAGELFF. The chain joins TRBV7-9 to TRBJ2-2, with 10 bases fitting TRBD2. The V and J ends lost 2 bases and 6 bases, in that order; junction bases with no gene match: 6. CDR3 length: 16 residues. From germline, CDR1 is SEHNR and CDR2 FQNEAQ (reference sequence).